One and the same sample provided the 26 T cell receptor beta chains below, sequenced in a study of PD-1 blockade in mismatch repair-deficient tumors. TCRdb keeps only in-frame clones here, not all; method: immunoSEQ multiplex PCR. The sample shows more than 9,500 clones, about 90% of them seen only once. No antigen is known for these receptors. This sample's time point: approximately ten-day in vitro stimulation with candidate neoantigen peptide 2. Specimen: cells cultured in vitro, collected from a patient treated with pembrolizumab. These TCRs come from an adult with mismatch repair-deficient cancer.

In DNA form, the CDR3 reads TGTGCCAGCAGCTTGAGGGTTGATAGCGGGAGGGATGAGCAGTTCTTC. It is translated as CASSLRVDSGRDEQFF. The chain recombines TRBV5-4 with TRBJ2-1, with 11 bases identical to TRBD2. CDR1 SGHNT and CDR2 YYREEE come from the germline V gene (reference sequence). Trimming at V came to 1 base and at J to 8 bases, leaving 8 bases not matched to a gene. The CDR3 spans 16 residues. The full variable domain, its missing parts supplied by reference TRBV5-4 and TRBJ2-1, is ETGVTQSPTHLIKTRGQQVTLRCSSQSGHNTVSWYQQALGQGPQFIFQYYREEENGRGNFPPRFSGLQFPNYSSELNVNALELDDSALYLCASSLRVDSGRDEQFFGPGTRLTVL.

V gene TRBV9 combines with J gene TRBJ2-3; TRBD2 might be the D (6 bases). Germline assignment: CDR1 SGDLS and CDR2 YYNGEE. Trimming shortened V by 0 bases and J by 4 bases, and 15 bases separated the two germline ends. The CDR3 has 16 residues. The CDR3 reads CASSVAGGKGSDTQYF. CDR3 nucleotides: TGTGCCAGCAGCGTAGCGGGCGGGAAGGGGTCAGATACGCAGTATTTT. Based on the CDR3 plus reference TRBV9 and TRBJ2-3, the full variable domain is DSGVTQTPKHLITATGQRVTLRCSPRSGDLSVYWYQQSLDQGLQFLIQYYNGEERAKGNILERFSAQQFPDLHSELNLSSLELGDSALYFCASSVAGGKGSDTQYFGPGTRLTVL.

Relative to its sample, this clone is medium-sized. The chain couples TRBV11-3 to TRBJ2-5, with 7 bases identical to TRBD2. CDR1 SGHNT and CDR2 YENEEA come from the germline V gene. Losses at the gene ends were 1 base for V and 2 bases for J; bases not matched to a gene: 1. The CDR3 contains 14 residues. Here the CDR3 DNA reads TGTGCCAGCAGCTTAGGGGGGGGGCAAGAGACCCAGTACTTC. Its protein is CASSLGGGQETQYF.

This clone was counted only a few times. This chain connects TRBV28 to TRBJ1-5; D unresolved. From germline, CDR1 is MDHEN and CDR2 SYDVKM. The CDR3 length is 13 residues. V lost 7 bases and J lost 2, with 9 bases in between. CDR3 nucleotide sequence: TGTGCCAGCACAACCCGGGGCAATCAGCCCCAGCATTTT. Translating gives CASTTRGNQPQHF.

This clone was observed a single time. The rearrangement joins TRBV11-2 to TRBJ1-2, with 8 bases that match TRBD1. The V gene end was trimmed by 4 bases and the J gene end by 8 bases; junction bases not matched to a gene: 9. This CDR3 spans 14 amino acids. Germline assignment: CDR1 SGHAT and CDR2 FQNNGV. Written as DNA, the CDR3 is TGTGCCAGCAGCTCGGGGCCGGCAGGGGGCGGCTACACCTTC. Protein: CASSSGPAGGGYTF.

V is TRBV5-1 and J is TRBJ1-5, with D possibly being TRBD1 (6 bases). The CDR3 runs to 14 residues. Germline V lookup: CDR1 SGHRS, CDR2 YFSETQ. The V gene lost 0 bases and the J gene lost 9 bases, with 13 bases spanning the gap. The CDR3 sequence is CASSLGGTPSPQHF. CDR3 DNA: TGCGCCAGCAGCTTGGGAGGGACACCATCGCCCCAGCATTTT.

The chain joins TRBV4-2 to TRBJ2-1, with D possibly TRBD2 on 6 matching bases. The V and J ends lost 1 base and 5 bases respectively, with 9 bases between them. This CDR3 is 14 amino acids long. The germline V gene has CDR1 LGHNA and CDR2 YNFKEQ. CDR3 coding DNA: TGTGCCAGCAGCCAAGCTCTAGCGAACAATGAGCAGTTCTTC. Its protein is CASSQALANNEQFF.

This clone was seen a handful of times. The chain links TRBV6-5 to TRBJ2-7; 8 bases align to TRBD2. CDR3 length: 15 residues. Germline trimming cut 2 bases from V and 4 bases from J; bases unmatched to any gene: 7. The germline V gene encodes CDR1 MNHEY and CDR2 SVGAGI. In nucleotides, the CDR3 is TGTGCCAGCAGTTACCTCCAAGGACTAGCATACGAGCAGTACTTC. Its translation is CASSYLQGLAYEQYF.

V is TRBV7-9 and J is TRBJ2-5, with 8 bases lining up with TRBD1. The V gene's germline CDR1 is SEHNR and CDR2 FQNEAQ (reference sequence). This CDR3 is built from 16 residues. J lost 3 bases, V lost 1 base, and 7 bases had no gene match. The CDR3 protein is CASSLEQGGVEETQYF. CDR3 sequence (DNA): TGTGCCAGCAGCTTAGAACAGGGGGGAGTGGAAGAGACCCAGTACTTC.

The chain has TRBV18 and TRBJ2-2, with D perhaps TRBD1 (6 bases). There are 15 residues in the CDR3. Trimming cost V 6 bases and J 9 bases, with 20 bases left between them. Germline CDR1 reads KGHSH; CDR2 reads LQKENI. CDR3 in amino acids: CASSHTDRRYRELFF. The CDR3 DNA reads TGTGCCAGCTCTCACACTGACAGGAGGTATCGGGAGCTGTTTTTT.

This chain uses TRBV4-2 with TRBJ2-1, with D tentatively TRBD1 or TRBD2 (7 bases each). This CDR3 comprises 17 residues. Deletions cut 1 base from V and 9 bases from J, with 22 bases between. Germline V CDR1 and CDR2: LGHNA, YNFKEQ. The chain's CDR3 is CASSQVWDSGAWGEQFF. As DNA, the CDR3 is TGTGCCAGCAGCCAAGTGTGGGACAGCGGGGCTTGGGGTGAGCAGTTCTTC.

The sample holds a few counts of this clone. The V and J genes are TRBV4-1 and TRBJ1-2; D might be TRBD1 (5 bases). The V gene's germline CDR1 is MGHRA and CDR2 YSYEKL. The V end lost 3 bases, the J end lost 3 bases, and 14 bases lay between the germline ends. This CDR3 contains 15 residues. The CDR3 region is CASSQLAGTYYGYTF. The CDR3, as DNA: TGCGCCAGCAGCCAGCTGGCAGGGACGTACTATGGCTACACCTTC.

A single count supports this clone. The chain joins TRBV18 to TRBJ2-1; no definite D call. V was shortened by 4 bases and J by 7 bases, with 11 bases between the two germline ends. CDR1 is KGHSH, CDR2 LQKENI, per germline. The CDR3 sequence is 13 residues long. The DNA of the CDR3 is TGTGCCAGCTCACTGGCCCCATTAAATGAGCAGTTCTTC. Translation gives CASSLAPLNEQFF.

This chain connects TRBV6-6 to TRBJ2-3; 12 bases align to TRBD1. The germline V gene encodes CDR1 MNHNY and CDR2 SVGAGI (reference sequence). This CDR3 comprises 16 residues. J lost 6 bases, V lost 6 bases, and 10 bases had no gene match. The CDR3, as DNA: TGTGCCAGCAGCCTCGACGGGACAGGGGGCCCGGATACGCAGTATTTT. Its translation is CASSLDGTGGPDTQYF.

As DNA, the CDR3 is TGTGCCAGCAGTTACAGCAATCAGCCCCAGCATTTT. As protein: CASSYSNQPQHF. V and J are TRBV25-1 and TRBJ1-5; D is ambiguous. The CDR3 extends over 12 amino acids. Germline V gene sequence: CDR1 MGHDK, CDR2 SYGVNS. V lost 5 bases to trimming and J lost 1 base, with 3 bases between them.

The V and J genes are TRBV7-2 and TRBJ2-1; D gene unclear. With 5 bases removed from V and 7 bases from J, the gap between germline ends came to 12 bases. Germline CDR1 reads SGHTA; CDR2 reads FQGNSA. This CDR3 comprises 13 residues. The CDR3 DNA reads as TGTGCCAGCAGCCGCTCGACTCTTAATGAGCAGTTCTTC. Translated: CASSRSTLNEQFF.

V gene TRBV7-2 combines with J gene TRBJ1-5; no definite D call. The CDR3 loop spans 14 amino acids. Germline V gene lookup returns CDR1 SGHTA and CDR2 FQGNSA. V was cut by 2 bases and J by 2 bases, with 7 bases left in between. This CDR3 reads CASSLFGGNQPQHF. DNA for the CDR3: TGTGCCAGCAGCTTATTTGGCGGCAATCAGCCCCAGCATTTT.

In nucleotides, the CDR3 is TGTGCCAGTACGAAAGGAACGGGCGAGCAGTACTTC. Amino acids: CASTKGTGEQYF. This sequence joins TRBV25-1 and TRBJ2-7; D is uncertain. This CDR3 region has 12 residues. Trimming took off 9 bases at V and 6 bases at J, with 15 bases between the two ends. Germline-derived CDR1 and CDR2 are MGHDK and SYGVNS.

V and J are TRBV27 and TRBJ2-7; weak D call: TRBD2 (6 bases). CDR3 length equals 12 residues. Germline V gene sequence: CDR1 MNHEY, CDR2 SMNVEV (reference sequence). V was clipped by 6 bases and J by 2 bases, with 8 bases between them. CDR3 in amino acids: CASSGRPYEQYF. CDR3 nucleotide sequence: TGTGCCAGCAGCGGGAGACCCTACGAGCAGTACTTC.

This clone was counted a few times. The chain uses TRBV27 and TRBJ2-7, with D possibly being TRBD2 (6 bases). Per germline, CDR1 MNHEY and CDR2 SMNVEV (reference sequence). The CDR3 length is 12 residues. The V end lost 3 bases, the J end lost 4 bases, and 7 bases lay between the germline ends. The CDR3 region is CASSFGGYEQYF. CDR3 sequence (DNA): TGTGCCAGCAGTTTCGGAGGGTACGAGCAGTACTTC.

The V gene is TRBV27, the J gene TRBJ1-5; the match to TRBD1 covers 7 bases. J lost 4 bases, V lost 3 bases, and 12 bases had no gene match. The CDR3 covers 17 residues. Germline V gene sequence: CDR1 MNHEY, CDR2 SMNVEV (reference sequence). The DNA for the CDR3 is TGTGCCAGCAGTTTTTCCCGAGGGTCAGGGGGTAATCAGCCCCAGCATTTT. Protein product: CASSFSRGSGGNQPQHF.

The CDR3 nucleotides read TGCGCCAGCAGCCCCCGACGGACAGGGGACGAGCAGTACTTC. Amino acids: CASSPRRTGDEQYF. The genes are TRBV5-1 and TRBJ2-7, with 9 bases fitting TRBD1. The CDR3 runs to 14 residues. In germline, CDR1 is SGHRS, CDR2 YFSETQ. J lost 5 bases, V lost 4 bases, and 7 bases had no gene match.

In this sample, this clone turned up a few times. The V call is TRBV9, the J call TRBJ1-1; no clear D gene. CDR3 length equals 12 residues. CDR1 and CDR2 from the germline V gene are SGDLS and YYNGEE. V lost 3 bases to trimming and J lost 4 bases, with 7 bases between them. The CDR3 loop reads CASSGSGTEAFF. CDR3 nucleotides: TGTGCCAGCAGCGGGTCGGGCACTGAAGCTTTCTTT.

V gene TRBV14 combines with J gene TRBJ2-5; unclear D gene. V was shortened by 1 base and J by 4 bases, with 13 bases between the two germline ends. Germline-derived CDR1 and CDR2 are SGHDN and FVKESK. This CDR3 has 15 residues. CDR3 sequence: CASSQVMGRVETQYF. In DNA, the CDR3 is TGTGCCAGCAGCCAAGTGATGGGTCGGGTAGAGACCCAGTACTTC.

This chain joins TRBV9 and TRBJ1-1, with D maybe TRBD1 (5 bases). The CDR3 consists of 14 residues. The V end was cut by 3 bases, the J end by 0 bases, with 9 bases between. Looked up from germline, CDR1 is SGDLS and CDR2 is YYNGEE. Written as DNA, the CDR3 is TGTGCCAGCAGCGCGACAGCTGTGAACACTGAAGCTTTCTTT. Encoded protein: CASSATAVNTEAFF.

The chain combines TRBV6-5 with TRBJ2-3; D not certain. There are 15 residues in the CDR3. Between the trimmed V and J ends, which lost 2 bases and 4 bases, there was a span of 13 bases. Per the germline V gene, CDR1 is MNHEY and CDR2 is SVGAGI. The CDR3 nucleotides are TGTGCCAGCAGTTACAGGCCCCCACGTGCAGATACGCAGTATTTT. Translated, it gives CASSYRPPRADTQYF.